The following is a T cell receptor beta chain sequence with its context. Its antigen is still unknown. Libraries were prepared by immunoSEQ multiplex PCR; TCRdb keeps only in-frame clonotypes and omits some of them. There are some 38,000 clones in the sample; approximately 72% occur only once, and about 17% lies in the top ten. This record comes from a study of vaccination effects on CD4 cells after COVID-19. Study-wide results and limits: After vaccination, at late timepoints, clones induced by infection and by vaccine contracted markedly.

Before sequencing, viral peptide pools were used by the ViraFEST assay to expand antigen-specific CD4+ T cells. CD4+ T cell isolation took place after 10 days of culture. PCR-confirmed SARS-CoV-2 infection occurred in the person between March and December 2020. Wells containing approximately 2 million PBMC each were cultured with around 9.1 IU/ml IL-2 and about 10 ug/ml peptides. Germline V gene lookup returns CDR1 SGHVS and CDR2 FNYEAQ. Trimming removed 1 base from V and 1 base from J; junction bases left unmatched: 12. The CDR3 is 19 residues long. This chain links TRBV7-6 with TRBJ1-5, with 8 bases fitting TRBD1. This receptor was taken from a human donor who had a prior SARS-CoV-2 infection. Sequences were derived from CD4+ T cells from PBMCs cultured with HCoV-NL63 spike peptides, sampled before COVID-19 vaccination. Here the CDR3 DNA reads TGTGCCAGCAGCTTAGGGGAAATACAGGGGGTCTGGAGCAATCAGCCCCAGCATTTT. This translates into CASSLGEIQGVWSNQPQHF.